Listed here is a single T cell receptor beta chain. Its cognate antigen is unknown. The read falls 3 residues short of the CDR3 end, and the missing part is taken from the germline J gene. The data stem from a study of T cells in women clearing cervical HPV infection. The overall study: Blood came at first lesion visit for cases, post-clearance for controls.

V was clipped by 2 bases and J by 4 bases, with 7 bases between them. The CDR3 has 13 amino acids. Germline CDR1 is SGHAT and CDR2 is FQDESV (reference sequence). Findings and caveats of the study: CIN3+ cases had significantly higher TCR richness than controls; evenness did not differ.

Average input was around 1,200 ng genomic DNA for immunoSEQ TCR beta CDR3 amplification. Some clones are missing from TCRdb's copy, which holds only in-frame ones; the method was immunoSEQ multiplex PCR. The sample table sets out 25,000 to 35,000 clones. The clonotype comes from a woman between 18 and 70 years old with a cervical HPV16 infection that either progressed to CIN3+ or cleared (not recorded which). The chain has TRBV11-1 and TRBJ2-3, with D hard to call. The source material was blood buffy coat. The CDR3 here is CASSLISPDTQYF. The sequenced part of the CDR3 DNA is TGTGCCAGCAGCTTAATTTCTCCAGATACG.